This TCR beta chain was retrieved from a study of spatial heterogeneity in lung cancer. General study findings and limits: At tumor resection, ubiquitous expanded TCRs were detected in blood more often than later.

This clonotype was seen a handful of times. Its specificity is unknown. Individual TCR cDNA molecules each bore their own unique molecular identifier. TCRdb itself ran the 5' RACE reads through MiXCR, one entry per CDR3 protein. Here the sample spans under 100,000 distinct CDR3 sequences, approximately 8.2% being singletons. The time point: sample taken at primary tumor resection. The study sequenced unsorted whole RNA from tumor, nontumor lung or frozen PBMC. A total of around 67 untreated early-stage non-small cell lung cancer patients served as donors. With 10 bases removed from V and 1 base from J, the gap between germline ends came to 14 bases. This CDR3 is 13 amino acids long. Germline CDR1 SGHNT, CDR2 YYREEE (reference sequence).

The V gene is TRBV5-4, the J gene TRBJ2-5; the D gene is possibly TRBD1 (5 bases). The clonotype originates from a male donor with early-stage non-small cell lung cancer. Sequenced material: PBMCs, taken at surgery. The CDR3 nucleotides are TGTGCCTCTAGACTGACAGCCCAAGAGACCCAGTACTTC. As protein: CASRLTAQETQYF.